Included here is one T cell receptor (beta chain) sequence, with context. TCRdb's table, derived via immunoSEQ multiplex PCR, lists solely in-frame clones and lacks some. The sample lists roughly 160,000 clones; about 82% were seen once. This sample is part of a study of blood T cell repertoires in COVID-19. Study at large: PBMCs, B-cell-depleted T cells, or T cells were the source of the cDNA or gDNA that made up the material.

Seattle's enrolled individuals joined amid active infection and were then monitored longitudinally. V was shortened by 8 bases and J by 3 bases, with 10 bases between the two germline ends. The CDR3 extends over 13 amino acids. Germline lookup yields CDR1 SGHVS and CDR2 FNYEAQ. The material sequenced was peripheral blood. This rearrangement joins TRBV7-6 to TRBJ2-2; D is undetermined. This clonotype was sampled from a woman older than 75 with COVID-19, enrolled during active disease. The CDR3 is CASYPRHTGELFF. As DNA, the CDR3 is TGTGCCAGCTATCCCAGGCACACCGGGGAGCTGTTTTTT.